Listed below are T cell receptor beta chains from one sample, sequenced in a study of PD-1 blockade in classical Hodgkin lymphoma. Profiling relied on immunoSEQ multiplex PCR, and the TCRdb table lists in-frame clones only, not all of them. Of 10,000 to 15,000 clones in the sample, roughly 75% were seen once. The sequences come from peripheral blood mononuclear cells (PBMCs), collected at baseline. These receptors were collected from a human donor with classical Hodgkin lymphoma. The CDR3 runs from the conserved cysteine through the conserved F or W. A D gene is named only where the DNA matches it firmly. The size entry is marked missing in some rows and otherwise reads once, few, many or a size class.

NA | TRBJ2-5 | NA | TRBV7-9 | TGTGCCAGCAGCTCTGTTGAGACCCAGTACTTC | CASSSVETQYF
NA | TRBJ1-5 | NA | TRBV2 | TGTGCCAGCAGCCAGAGATTGGTGGGCAATCAGCCCCAGCATTTT | CASSQRLVGNQPQHF
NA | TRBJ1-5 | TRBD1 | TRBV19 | TGTGCCAGTAGTGGTGACAGGGCCGGCAATCAGCCCCAGCATTTT | CASSGDRAGNQPQHF
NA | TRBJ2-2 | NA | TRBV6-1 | TGTGCCAGCAGTGAAAGACCCGGGAGCGGGGAGCTGTTTTTT | CASSERPGSGELFF
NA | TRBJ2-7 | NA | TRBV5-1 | TGCGCCAGCAGCTTGGACAACTCCTACGAGCAGTACTTC | CASSLDNSYEQYF
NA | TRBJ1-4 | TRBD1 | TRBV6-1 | TGTGCCAGCAGTGGAGGGACAGCGGGGGGGGAAAAACTGTTTTTT | CASSGGTAGGEKLFF
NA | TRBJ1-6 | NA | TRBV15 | TGTGCCACCAGCAAAGAACCCACTCTCCATTCACCCCTCCACTTT | CATSKEPTLHSPLHF
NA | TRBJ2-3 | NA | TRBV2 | TGTGCCAGCAGGGAGGGGGCATCAGATACGCAGTATTTT | CASREGASDTQYF
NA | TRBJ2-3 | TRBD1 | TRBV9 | TGTGCCACTGGACAGGGGGCGAGAACAGATACGCAGTATTTT | CATGQGARTDTQYF
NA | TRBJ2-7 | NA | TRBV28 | TGTGCCAGCAGCTCATTATTCTGGAGGGGATTCGTCCGGGAGCAGTACTTC | CASSSLFWRGFVREQYF
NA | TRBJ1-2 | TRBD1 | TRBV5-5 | TGTGCCAGCAGTTCGTTAGGACAGGGGGCGGACTATGGCTACACCTTC | CASSSLGQGADYGYTF
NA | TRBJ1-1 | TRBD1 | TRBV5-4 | TGTGCCAGCAGCTTGCCAGGGGGGAACACTGAAGCTTTCTTT | CASSLPGGNTEAFF
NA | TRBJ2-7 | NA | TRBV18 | TGTGCCAGCTCGAGGCGGGGTGAGGTGCAGTACTTC | CASSRRGEVQYF
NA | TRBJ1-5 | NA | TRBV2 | TGTGCCAGCAGTCTACAGGGTGACGGCAATCAGCCCCAGCATTTT | CASSLQGDGNQPQHF
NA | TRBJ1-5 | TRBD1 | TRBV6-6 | TGTGCCAGCAGTAGGGGACAGGGCCGAGATCAGCCCCAGCATTTT | CASSRGQGRDQPQHF
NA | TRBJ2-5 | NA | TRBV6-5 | TGTGCCAGCAATGGACGGTTAAAAGAGACCCAGTACTTC | CASNGRLKETQYF
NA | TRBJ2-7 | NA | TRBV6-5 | TGTGCCAGCAGTTACGGGACGGAGAGCTCCTACGAGCAGTACTTC | CASSYGTESSYEQYF
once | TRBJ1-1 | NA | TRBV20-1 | TGCAGTGCTAGAGAAAACACTGAAGCTTTCTTT | CSARENTEAFF
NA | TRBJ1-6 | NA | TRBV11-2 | TGTGCCAGCAGCTTAGACCACCGGGTAAATTCACCCCTCCACTTT | CASSLDHRVNSPLHF
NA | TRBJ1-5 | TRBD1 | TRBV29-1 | TGCAGCGTGATTGACAGGGCCAATCAGCCCCAGCATTTT | CSVIDRANQPQHF
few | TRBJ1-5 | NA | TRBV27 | TGTGCCAGCAGTCTTCGAGGAAATCAGCCCCAGCATTTT | CASSLRGNQPQHF
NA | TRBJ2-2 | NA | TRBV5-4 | TGTGCCAGCAGCGCTACGTCCACCCTGAACACCGGGGAGCTGTTTTTT | CASSATSTLNTGELFF
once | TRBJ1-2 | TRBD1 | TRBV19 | TGTGCCAGTAGTCGACGGACAGGGGGGATGATCTATGGCTACACCTTC | CASSRRTGGMIYGYTF
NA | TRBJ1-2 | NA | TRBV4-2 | TGTGCCAGCCGCGGGGGGGGGCGAAACGGGACCCACTATGGCTACACCTTC | CASRGGGRNGTHYGYTF
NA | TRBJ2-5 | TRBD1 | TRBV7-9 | TGTGCCAGCAGCCGCGGACAGGGTGGGGAGACCCAGTACTTC | CASSRGQGGETQYF
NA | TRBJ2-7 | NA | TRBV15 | TGTGCCACCAGCAGAGACGATCGGGGCCCCTCCTACGAGCAGTACTTC | CATSRDDRGPSYEQYF
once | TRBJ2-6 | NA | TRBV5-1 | TGCGCCAGCAGCGCCACAGCCTCTGGGGCCAACGTCCTGACTTTC | CASSATASGANVLTF
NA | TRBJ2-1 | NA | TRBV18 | TGTGCCAGCTCACTTCTCTCCAGGACGGCCTTCTCCTACAATGAGCAGTTCTTC | CASSLLSRTAFSYNEQFF
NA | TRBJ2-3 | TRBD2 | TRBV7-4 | TGTGCCAGCAGCTCCCTCGGGGGGGCCTGGCGTGTACTAACAGATACGCAGTATTTT | CASSSLGGAWRVLTDTQYF
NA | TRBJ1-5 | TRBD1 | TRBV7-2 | TGTGCCAGCAGCCATCGGACAGGGGATCAGCCCCAGCATTTT | CASSHRTGDQPQHF
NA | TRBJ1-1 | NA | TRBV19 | TGTGCCAGTAGTATTATGTCTTTGGTCACTGAAGCTTTCTTT | CASSIMSLVTEAFF
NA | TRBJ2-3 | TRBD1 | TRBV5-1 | TGCGCCAGCAGCTTTACAGGGGGTGCAGATACGCAGTATTTT | CASSFTGGADTQYF
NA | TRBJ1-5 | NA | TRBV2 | TGTGCCAGCAGTGAAGGGAGAGGGGGGAGTCAGCCCCAGCATTTT | CASSEGRGGSQPQHF
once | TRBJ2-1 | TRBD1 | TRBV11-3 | TGTGCCAGCAGCTTAGTGTCAGGGGGTAGGTGGAATGAGCAGTTCTTC | CASSLVSGGRWNEQFF
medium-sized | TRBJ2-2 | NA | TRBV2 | TGTGCCAGCAGTGACAGCTCCGGGGAGCTGTTTTTT | CASSDSSGELFF
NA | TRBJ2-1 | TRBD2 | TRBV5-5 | TGTGCCAGCAGATACCCAACTAGCGGGGGAGGGAATGAGCAGTTCTTC | CASRYPTSGGGNEQFF
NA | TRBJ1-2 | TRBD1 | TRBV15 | TGTGCCACCAGCAGAGGGAGAGGGTCAGGGGGCAGGATAGTTGGCTACACCTTC | CATSRGRGSGGRIVGYTF
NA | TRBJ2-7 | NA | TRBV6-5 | TGTGCCAGCAGCGATACAGGGACCTACGAGCAGTACTTC | CASSDTGTYEQYF
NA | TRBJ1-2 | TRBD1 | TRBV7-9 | TGTGCCAGCAGCTTAGTGGCGACAGGGTTCGGCTACACCTTC | CASSLVATGFGYTF
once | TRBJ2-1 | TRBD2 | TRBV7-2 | TGTGCCAGCAGCCCTAGCGGGGGGGCGAGTAATGAGCAGTTCTTC | CASSPSGGASNEQFF
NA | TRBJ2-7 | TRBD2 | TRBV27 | TGTGCCAGCAGGGATCTAGCGGGGGGGGTCTACGAGCAGTACTTC | CASRDLAGGVYEQYF
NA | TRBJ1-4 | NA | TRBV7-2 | TGTGCCAGCAGCTTAGGGGGGATGAATGAAAAACTGTTTTTT | CASSLGGMNEKLFF
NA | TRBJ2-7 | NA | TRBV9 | TGTGCCAGCAGTCCCTCTGGGGGATACTACGAGCAGTACTTC | CASSPSGGYYEQYF
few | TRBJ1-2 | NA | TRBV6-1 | TGTGCCAGCAGTGAAATGAAGGGGGAGATGTATGGCTACACCTTC | CASSEMKGEMYGYTF
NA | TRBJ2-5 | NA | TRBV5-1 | TGCGCCAGCAGCTTGAGGGGAGAGACCCAGTACTTC | CASSLRGETQYF
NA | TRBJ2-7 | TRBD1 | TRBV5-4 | TGTGCCAGCAGCTGGACAGGGTTAGGAGAGCAGTACTTC | CASSWTGLGEQYF